These 22 T cell receptor beta chains came from one sample sequenced in a study of type 1 regulatory T cells. TCRdb reanalysed the reads using MiXCR and keeps one entry per CDR3 protein. The repertoire holds about 97,000 distinct CDR3 sequences, with roughly 28% as singletons. The specimen sequenced was CD4+ T cells, either the whole sample or a sorted fraction (not recorded which). The receptors here all came from a human donor in good health.

This clonotype was detected only a few times. The chain uses TRBV7-9 and TRBJ2-7, with 11 positions matching TRBD2. V lost 5 bases and J lost 2; bases outside the gene matches: 5. Germline-derived CDR1 and CDR2 are SEHNR and FQNEAQ (reference sequence). CDR3 length: 15 residues. The CDR3: CASSPSGRPPYEQYF. CDR3 coding DNA: TGTGCCAGCAGCCCTAGCGGGAGGCCCCCCTACGAGCAGTACTTC.

This clonotype was picked up many times. The CDR3 DNA is TGCGCCAGCGCTCCCGGGCCCCTCTACGAGCAGTACTTC. Translation: CASAPGPLYEQYF. The chain uses TRBV5-1 and TRBJ2-7, with D unclear. CDR1 is SGHRS and CDR2 is YFSETQ in the germline V gene. The CDR3 runs to 13 residues. Trimming took off 7 bases at V and 3 bases at J, with 14 bases between the two ends.

In nucleotides, the CDR3 is TGTGCCAGCAGTGACCCACTAGCGGGAGGGCCGACGGCTGAGCAGTTCTTC. It codes for CASSDPLAGGPTAEQFF. The genes are TRBV2 and TRBJ2-1; 13 positions agree with TRBD2. The germline CDR1 and CDR2 sequences are SNHLY and FYNNEI. The CDR3 length is 17 residues. V lost 3 bases to trimming and J lost 9 bases; unmatched junction nucleotides: 11.

The chain links TRBV4-3 to TRBJ2-7, with D possibly TRBD1 on 5 matching bases. Germline V lookup: CDR1 LGHNA, CDR2 YSLEER. V shed 0 bases and J shed 7 bases, with 13 bases lying between them. This CDR3 has 14 residues. CDR3: CASSQDKGPWEQYF. The CDR3 DNA reads as TGCGCCAGCAGCCAAGACAAGGGGCCGTGGGAGCAGTACTTC.

Only a few counts were recorded for this clonotype. The V and J genes are TRBV20-1 and TRBJ2-7, with D perhaps being TRBD1 or TRBD2 (6 bases each). The CDR3 length is 15 residues. Per the germline V gene, CDR1 is DFQATT and CDR2 is SNEGSKA (reference sequence). V shed 0 bases and J shed 7 bases, with 19 bases lying between them. CDR3 residues: CSARDRRGAVEEQYF. In DNA, the CDR3 is TGCAGTGCTAGAGATAGGAGGGGGGCGGTCGAAGAGCAGTACTTC.

The chain couples TRBV5-1 to TRBJ2-7; D is undetermined. Germline V gives CDR1 SGHRS, CDR2 YFSETQ. The CDR3 loop spans 15 amino acids. V was trimmed by 0 bases and J by 1 base, leaving 11 bases between them. The CDR3 DNA follows: TGCGCCAGCAGCTTGGACATCGAAGTTTCCTACGAGCAGTACTTC. This translates into CASSLDIEVSYEQYF.

This clonotype was recorded once. At one end, the junction sequence differs from germline, possibly due to a read error. CDR3 amino acids: CASTLDRASSYEQYF. CDR3 sequence (DNA): TGTGCCAGCACCTTAGACAGGGCCAGCTCCTACGAGCAGTACTTC. The genes are TRBV7-2 and TRBJ2-7, with TRBD1 matching over 7 bases. The CDR3 length is 15 residues. The germline gives CDR1 SGHTA, CDR2 FQGNSA. Complete variable domain (other parts from reference TRBV7-2 and TRBJ2-7): GAGVSQSPSNKVTEKGKDVELRCDPISGHTALYWYRQSLGQGLEFLIYFQGNSAPDKSGLPSDRFSAERTGGSVSTLTIQRTQQEDSAVYLCASTLDRASSYEQYFGPGTRLTVT.

CDR3 amino acids: CSARVPSRDFSGANVLTF. The DNA for the CDR3 is TGCAGTGCTAGAGTCCCCAGCCGGGACTTCTCTGGGGCCAACGTCCTGACTTTC. The chain carries TRBV20-1 and TRBJ2-6, with a possible D match to TRBD2 (6 bases). The ends were cut back, 1 base at V and 0 bases at J, with 16 bases in the middle. Germline V CDR1 and CDR2: DFQATT, SNEGSKA (reference sequence). This CDR3 spans 18 amino acids.

This rearrangement joins TRBV12-3 or TRBV12-4 to TRBJ1-2; D is ambiguous. The V end was cut by 6 bases, the J end by 7 bases, with 21 bases between. The CDR3 is made up of 15 amino acids. DNA of the CDR3: TGTGCCAGCAGGACAACCGGGAATCCCAAGAGTGGCTACACCTTC. Protein: CASRTTGNPKSGYTF.

The gene calls are TRBV18 and TRBJ2-7; unclear D gene. Germline V gene lookup returns CDR1 KGHSH and CDR2 LQKENI. V shed 0 bases and J shed 3 bases, with 6 bases lying between them. There are 13 residues in the CDR3. CDR3 residues: CASSPPSGYEQYF. Here the CDR3 DNA reads TGTGCCAGCTCACCACCGTCCGGCTACGAGCAGTACTTC.

This chain links TRBV19 with TRBJ2-1, with D unclear. The CDR3 has 13 amino acids. Germline CDR1 and CDR2: LNHDA and SQIVND (reference sequence). V lost 6 bases and J lost 4, with 10 bases in between. The CDR3 DNA sequence: TGTGCCAGTAGCCGGACGACTTACAATGAGCAGTTCTTC. Its protein product is CASSRTTYNEQFF.

V usage is TRBV3-1 and J usage is TRBJ1-2, with D tentatively TRBD1 (6 bases). Deletions cut 1 base from V and 5 bases from J, with 11 bases between. Germline CDR1 is LGHDT and CDR2 is YNNKEL (reference sequence). CDR3 length equals 14 residues. CDR3 bases: TGTGCCAGCAGCCAAGCAGGACAGTCATATGGCTACACCTTC. Encoded protein: CASSQAGQSYGYTF.

The chain recombines TRBV7-2 with TRBJ2-3, with 10 bases lining up with TRBD1. CDR1 is SGHTA and CDR2 is FQGNSA in the germline V gene. The V gene end was trimmed by 3 bases and the J gene end by 1 base; junction bases not matched to a gene: 4. The CDR3 spans 16 residues. The CDR3 sequence is CASSFAGTGGTDTQYF. The CDR3 DNA reads TGTGCCAGCAGCTTCGCCGGGACAGGGGGCACAGATACGCAGTATTTT. Combining the CDR3 with reference TRBV7-2 and TRBJ2-3 gives the whole variable domain GAGVSQSPSNKVTEKGKDVELRCDPISGHTALYWYRQSLGQGLEFLIYFQGNSAPDKSGLPSDRFSAERTGGSVSTLTIQRTQQEDSAVYLCASSFAGTGGTDTQYFGPGTRLTVL.

The chain carries TRBV6-1 and TRBJ2-1; 8 positions agree with TRBD2. Germline assignment: CDR1 MNHNS and CDR2 SASEGT. V trimming: 2 bases; J trimming: 0 bases; junction bases outside the gene matches: 3. The CDR3 extends over 16 amino acids. CDR3 sequence reads: CASSERLAGSYNEQFF. In DNA form, the CDR3 reads TGTGCCAGCAGTGAACGGCTAGCGGGCTCCTACAATGAGCAGTTCTTC.

The rearrangement joins TRBV20-1 to TRBJ2-5, with 11 bases matching TRBD1. From germline, CDR1 is DFQATT and CDR2 SNEGSKA (reference sequence). V lost 3 bases, J lost 6 bases, and 9 bases stayed unmatched. This CDR3 is built from 15 residues. CDR3 DNA: TGCAGTGCTAGTTTCGGGACAGGGGGTTTCAAGACCCAGTACTTC. Translation gives CSASFGTGGFKTQYF.

The gene calls are TRBV9 and TRBJ1-1; D is uncertain. The V gene's germline CDR1 is SGDLS and CDR2 YYNGEE. The CDR3 is made up of 13 amino acids. V shed 2 bases and J shed 3 bases, with 8 bases lying between them. CDR3 sequence reads: CASSVSGYTEAFF. The DNA for the CDR3 is TGTGCCAGCAGCGTTTCGGGGTACACTGAAGCTTTCTTT.

The rearrangement joins TRBV5-1 to TRBJ1-1; D call uncertain. Deletions cut 5 bases from V and 1 base from J, with 15 bases between. Germline CDR1 SGHRS, CDR2 YFSETQ. This CDR3 spans 15 amino acids. The CDR3, as DNA: TGCGCCAGCAGAAAATCCCTCACAGCGAACACTGAAGCTTTCTTT. This sequence encodes CASRKSLTANTEAFF.

Comment on this clonotype: One junction end disagrees with the germline gene, perhaps due to a read error. This chain joins TRBV29-1 and TRBJ2-7; D possibly corresponds to TRBD2 (5 bases). The CDR3 consists of 11 residues. Germline-derived CDR1 and CDR2 are SQVTM and ANQGSEA. The CDR3 protein is CSAELGSEQYF. The CDR3 coding sequence is TGCAGCGCTGAACTAGGGAGCGAGCAGTACTTC.

Only a few counts were recorded for this clonotype. The chain employs TRBV7-2 and TRBJ1-5; a weak D match, TRBD1 (6 bases). The germline V and J ends were trimmed by 5 bases and 0 bases, with 17 bases remaining between them. The CDR3 spans 17 residues. In germline, CDR1 is SGHTA, CDR2 FQGNSA. The DNA for the CDR3 is TGTGCCAGCAGCCTAAGGACAGAGCCTTATAGCAATCAGCCCCAGCATTTT. Encoded protein: CASSLRTEPYSNQPQHF. Using reference TRBV7-2 and TRBJ1-5 for the parts outside the CDR3, the full variable domain is GAGVSQSPSNKVTEKGKDVELRCDPISGHTALYWYRQSLGQGLEFLIYFQGNSAPDKSGLPSDRFSAERTGGSVSTLTIQRTQQEDSAVYLCASSLRTEPYSNQPQHFGDGTRLSIL.

The V and J genes are TRBV25-1 and TRBJ2-3, with 7 nucleotides matching TRBD2. With 4 bases clipped from V and 5 bases from J, the junction kept 9 bases outside the gene matches. The CDR3 is 15 amino acids. Germline assignment: CDR1 MGHDK and CDR2 SYGVNS. For the CDR3, the DNA is TGTGCCAGCAGTGCGGACACGACGGGGGGAGATACGCAGTATTTT. Translation gives CASSADTTGGDTQYF.

In its sample, this clonotype was seen a few times. This chain connects TRBV7-2 to TRBJ1-1, with D hard to call. Trimming took off 5 bases at V and 1 base at J, with 17 bases between the two ends. This CDR3 spans 16 amino acids. Per germline, CDR1 SGHTA and CDR2 FQGNSA. The CDR3: CASSPGLATRNTEAFF. DNA for the CDR3: TGTGCCAGCAGCCCGGGCCTCGCGACCCGGAACACTGAAGCTTTCTTT.

V and J are TRBV2 and TRBJ2-3, with D uncertain. In germline, CDR1 is SNHLY, CDR2 FYNNEI. Trimming took 6 bases from V and 2 from J, leaving 18 bases between them. The CDR3 sequence is 16 residues long. This CDR3 is CASRSGPVGVTDTQYF. The CDR3 nucleotides are TGTGCCAGCAGATCCGGTCCAGTCGGTGTCACAGATACGCAGTATTTT.